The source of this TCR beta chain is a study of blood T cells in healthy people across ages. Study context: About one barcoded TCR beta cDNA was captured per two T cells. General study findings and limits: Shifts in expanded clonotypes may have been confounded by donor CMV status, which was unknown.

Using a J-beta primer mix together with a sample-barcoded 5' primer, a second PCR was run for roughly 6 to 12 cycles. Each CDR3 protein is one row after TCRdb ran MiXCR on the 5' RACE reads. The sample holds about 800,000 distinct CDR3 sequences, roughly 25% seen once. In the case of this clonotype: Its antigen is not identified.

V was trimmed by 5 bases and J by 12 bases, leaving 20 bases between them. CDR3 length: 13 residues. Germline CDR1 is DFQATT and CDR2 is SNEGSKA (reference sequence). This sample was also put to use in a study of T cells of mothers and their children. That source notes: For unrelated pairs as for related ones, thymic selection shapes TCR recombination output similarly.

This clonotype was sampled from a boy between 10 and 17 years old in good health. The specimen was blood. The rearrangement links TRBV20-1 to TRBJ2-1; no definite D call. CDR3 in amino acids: CSAPLPGSIVQFF. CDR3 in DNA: TGCAGTGCTCCTCTGCCAGGAAGTATAGTGCAGTTCTTC.